This TCR beta chain derives from a study of patients and donors after allogeneic stem cell transplantation. The germline V gene has CDR1 LNHNV and CDR2 YYDKDF (reference sequence). The CDR3 is made up of 15 amino acids. Deletions cut 0 bases from V and 2 bases from J, with 10 bases between. One entry per CDR3 protein, called by TCRdb with MiXCR from the RT-PCR reads. The sample carries 85,000 to 90,000 distinct CDR3 sequences, about 44% recorded once. This clonotype originated in a human donor who was either an allogeneic HSCT recipient or a stem cell or donor lymphocyte infusion donor (not recorded which). It is not recorded whose cells these are; they may come from a transplant donor. The chain links TRBV15 to TRBJ1-1; D call uncertain. Sequenced material: blood, either unsorted or a sorted T cell fraction (not recorded which). The CDR3 loop reads CATSRDPSGNTEAFF. For the CDR3, the DNA is TGTGCCACCAGCAGAGATCCTTCAGGCAACACTGAAGCTTTCTTT.